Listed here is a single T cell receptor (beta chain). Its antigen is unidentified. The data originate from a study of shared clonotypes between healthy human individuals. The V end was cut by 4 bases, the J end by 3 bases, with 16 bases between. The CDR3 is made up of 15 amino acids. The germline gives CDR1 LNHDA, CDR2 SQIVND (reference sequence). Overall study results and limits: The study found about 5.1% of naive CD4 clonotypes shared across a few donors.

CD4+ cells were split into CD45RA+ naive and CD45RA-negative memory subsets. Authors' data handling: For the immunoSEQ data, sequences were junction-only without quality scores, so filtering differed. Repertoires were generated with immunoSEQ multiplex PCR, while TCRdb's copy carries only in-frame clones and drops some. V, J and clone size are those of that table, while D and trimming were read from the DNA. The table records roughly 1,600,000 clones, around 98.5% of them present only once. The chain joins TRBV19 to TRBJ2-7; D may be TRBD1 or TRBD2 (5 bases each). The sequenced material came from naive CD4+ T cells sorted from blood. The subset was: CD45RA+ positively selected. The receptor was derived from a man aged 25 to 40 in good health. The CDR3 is CASSTRDRALYEQYF. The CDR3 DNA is TGTGCCAGTAGTACGAGGGACCGAGCCCTCTACGAGCAGTACTTC.